Following are 25 T cell receptor beta chains from one sample sequenced in a study of control samples from healthy donors and cancer patients. The data were produced by immunoSEQ multiplex PCR, yet TCRdb's version contains in-frame clones alone and is incomplete. The sample includes some 150,000 clones, 95% to 96% of them seen just once. Sequenced input: blood. The receptors originated from a woman aged 30 to 39 in good health.

This chain uses TRBV6-6 with TRBJ1-1, with D hard to call. The length of the CDR3 is 14 residues. Germline V gives CDR1 MNHNY, CDR2 SVGAGI (reference sequence). V was trimmed by 5 bases and J by 0 bases, leaving 10 bases between them. The CDR3 sequence is CASSTSNMNTEAFF. CDR3 in DNA: TGTGCCAGCAGTACCTCGAACATGAACACTGAAGCTTTCTTT.

V usage is TRBV7-9 and J usage is TRBJ1-1, with no clear D. Germline CDR1 is SEHNR and CDR2 is FQNEAQ (reference sequence). The V and J ends lost 1 base and 7 bases respectively, with 7 bases between them. CDR3 length equals 12 residues. The CDR3 spells CASSLGEIEAFF. The CDR3 DNA reads as TGTGCCAGCAGCTTAGGGGAAATTGAAGCTTTCTTT.

V and J are TRBV7-3 and TRBJ2-3, with TRBD1 as a possible D gene (6 bases). CDR3 length equals 15 residues. The V gene lost 1 base and the J gene lost 2 bases, with 10 bases spanning the gap. CDR1 SGHTA and CDR2 FQGTGA come from the germline V gene. The CDR3 region has the DNA TGTGCCAGCAGCTTAAGAGACAGGAACACAGATACGCAGTATTTT. Its translation: CASSLRDRNTDTQYF.

On this clone: The junction and the germline gene differ at one end; a read error may be behind it. The chain is built from TRBV30 and TRBJ2-7, with D perhaps TRBD2 (6 bases). Germline V gene sequence: CDR1 GTSNPN, CDR2 SVGIG (reference sequence). The CDR3 totals 13 residues. CDR3 loop: CAWSVMWGSGHLF. For the CDR3, the DNA is TGTGCCTGGAGTGTAATGTGGGGTAGCGGACATCTCTTC.

This chain connects TRBV2 to TRBJ1-6; D gene uncertain. Germline lookup yields CDR1 SNHLY and CDR2 FYNNEI. The V end was cut by 2 bases, the J end by 0 bases, with 14 bases between. CDR3 size: 18 residues. For the CDR3, the DNA is TGTGCCAGCAGTGAAAATGGCGCGGGGAGCTCCTATAATTCACCCCTCCACTTT. This codes for CASSENGAGSSYNSPLHF.

A remark on this clone: The sample has other DNA sequences that encode this CDR3 too. The chain employs TRBV3-1 (or the pseudogene TRBV3-2) and TRBJ1-2; perhaps TRBD1 as D (6 bases). The germline gives CDR1 LGHDT, CDR2 YNNKEL (reference sequence). The CDR3 loop spans 13 amino acids. V lost 1 base and J lost 4, with 7 bases in between. The DNA for the CDR3 is TGTGCCAGCAGCCAAGTGGACAGCTATGGCTACACCTTC. Protein: CASSQVDSYGYTF.

The chain recombines TRBV5-5 with TRBJ1-1; D is unresolved. The CDR3 sequence is 14 residues long. Trimming took off 0 bases at V and 3 bases at J, with 9 bases between the two ends. Germline CDR1 SGHKS, CDR2 YYEKEE (reference sequence). The CDR3: CASSLVVFDTEAFF. CDR3 DNA: TGTGCCAGCAGCTTGGTAGTCTTCGACACTGAAGCTTTCTTT.

The CDR3 nucleotides are TGTGCCAGCAGCTTTCCTGACAGCTATGGCTACACCTTC. It translates to CASSFPDSYGYTF. The J gene is TRBJ1-2, the V gene TRBV7-2; weak D call: TRBD1 (5 bases). Between the trimmed V and J ends, which lost 3 bases and 4 bases, there was a span of 9 bases. The CDR3 extends over 13 amino acids. Looked up from germline, CDR1 is SGHTA and CDR2 is FQGNSA.

The chain links TRBV9 to TRBJ1-2; D is possibly TRBD1 (6 bases). CDR1 SGDLS and CDR2 YYNGEE come from the germline V gene. V was pared by 4 bases and J by 4 bases, with 20 bases between. The CDR3 runs to 16 residues. The CDR3 spells CASSSATGGGSYGYTF. The CDR3 region has the DNA TGTGCCAGCAGCTCCGCTACCGGGGGCGGTAGCTATGGCTACACCTTC.

In DNA form, the CDR3 reads TGTGCCAGCAGCTCATTAAGCTCCTACGAGCAGTACTTC. Translation gives CASSSLSSYEQYF. The chain is built from TRBV7-9 and TRBJ2-7; D uncertain. Trimming took off 4 bases at V and 0 bases at J, with 7 bases between the two ends. The CDR3 sequence is 13 residues long. Germline V CDR1 and CDR2: SEHNR, FQNEAQ (reference sequence).

The V call is TRBV9, the J call TRBJ1-3; D gene ambiguous. V lost 3 bases and J lost 0, with 16 bases in between. This CDR3 has 17 residues. Germline V gene data show CDR1 as SGDLS and CDR2 as YYNGEE. CDR3 loop: CASSEGGKRYSGNTIYF. DNA for the CDR3: TGTGCCAGCAGCGAGGGAGGGAAGCGCTACTCTGGAAACACCATATATTTT.

The J gene is TRBJ1-5, the V gene TRBV28; 10 nucleotides align to TRBD1. Germline V gives CDR1 MDHEN, CDR2 SYDVKM. After removal of 5 bases from V and 3 bases from J, the junction contained 7 bases not matched to a gene. This CDR3 is 16 amino acids long. CDR3 sequence reads: CASSLRQGASNQPQHF. The CDR3 DNA reads TGTGCCAGCAGTCTCAGACAGGGGGCCTCCAATCAGCCCCAGCATTTT. The full variable domain, in which reference TRBV28 and TRBJ1-5 provide the parts outside the CDR3, is DVKVTQSSRYLVKRTGEKVFLECVQDMDHENMFWYRQDPGLGLRLIYFSYDVKMKEKGDIPEGYSVSREKKERFSLILESASTNQTSMYLCASSLRQGASNQPQHFGDGTRLSIL.

The chain carries TRBV28 and TRBJ1-2, with 9 bases fitting TRBD1. The CDR3 consists of 14 residues. In germline, CDR1 is MDHEN, CDR2 SYDVKM. After removal of 6 bases from V and 7 bases from J, the junction contained 9 bases not matched to a gene. CDR3 DNA: TGTGCCAGCAGGCGACAGGGGGGGGTTTTTGGCTACACCTTC. Its protein product is CASRRQGGVFGYTF.

The DNA for the CDR3 is TGTGCCATCAGTGAGTCTACCACAGCGGGACCCACCGGGGAGCTGTTTTTT. Encoded protein: CAISESTTAGPTGELFF. The rearrangement links TRBV10-3 to TRBJ2-2; TRBD2 matches at 7 bases. J was trimmed by 4 bases and V by 0 bases; bases with no gene match: 8. Germline V gene lookup returns CDR1 ENHRY and CDR2 SYGVKD. The CDR3 is 17 residues long.

The rearrangement uses TRBV27 and TRBJ1-6; the match to TRBD1 covers 7 bases. The germline V gene encodes CDR1 MNHEY and CDR2 SMNVEV (reference sequence). J was trimmed by 9 bases and V by 6 bases; bases with no gene match: 20. The CDR3 has 18 amino acids. In DNA form, the CDR3 reads TGTGCCAGCAGCGTAAGGGCGACAGGGCCATCGTCGGGTTCACCCCTCCACTTT. Its protein product is CASSVRATGPSSGSPLHF.

V is TRBV27 and J is TRBJ1-2, with 8 bases that match TRBD1. The germline V gene has CDR1 MNHEY and CDR2 SMNVEV (reference sequence). V was pared by 7 bases and J by 3 bases, with 7 bases of the junction left unmatched. There are 14 residues in the CDR3. DNA for the CDR3: TGTGCCAGCACTCGAGGACAGGGCGACTATGGCTACACCTTC. This translates into CASTRGQGDYGYTF.

The chain recombines TRBV7-2 with TRBJ2-1; no reliable D call. V lost 4 bases and J 0 bases, leaving 16 bases between the germline ends. The CDR3 is made up of 17 amino acids. CDR1 is SGHTA, CDR2 FQGNSA, per germline. The CDR3 protein is CASSSQSDQSSYNEQFF. For the CDR3, the DNA is TGTGCCAGCAGCTCCCAAAGTGACCAGAGCTCCTACAATGAGCAGTTCTTC.

The chain links TRBV7-8 to TRBJ2-6, with TRBD1 matching 9 bases. Germline V gene sequence: CDR1 SGHVS, CDR2 FQNEAQ. V gave up 2 bases and J gave up 0 bases; unmatched junction bases: 8. CDR3 length: 19 amino acids. CDR3 sequence (DNA): TGTGCCAGCAGCTTAAGCCCCGGGACAGGGAGCTCTGGGGCCAACGTCCTGACTTTC. This codes for CASSLSPGTGSSGANVLTF.

The genes are TRBV3-1 (or the pseudogene TRBV3-2) and TRBJ2-5, with D possibly being TRBD2 (6 bases). CDR3 length equals 14 residues. V lost 1 base and J lost 5, with 11 bases in between. Germline V gives CDR1 LGHDT, CDR2 YNNKEL (reference sequence). As DNA, the CDR3 is TGTGCCAGCAGCCAAGGGGACTGGCGGGAGACCCAGTACTTC. This gives the protein CASSQGDWRETQYF.

In its sample, this clone was seen once. J is TRBJ1-2 and V is TRBV4-2; 8 nucleotides match TRBD1. This CDR3 contains 14 residues. V lost 0 bases and J lost 4; bases outside the gene matches: 1. CDR1 LGHNA and CDR2 YNFKEQ come from the germline V gene. The CDR3 loop reads CASSQEGQVYGYTF. The CDR3 coding sequence is TGTGCCAGCAGCCAAGAGGGACAGGTCTATGGCTACACCTTC.

The chain recombines TRBV28 with TRBJ1-6; 10 bases match TRBD1. V lost 2 bases, J lost 5 bases, and 9 bases stayed unmatched. CDR3 size: 18 residues. Germline assignment: CDR1 MDHEN and CDR2 SYDVKM. The CDR3 DNA is TGTGCCAGCAGTTTAGTGGGACAGGGGCTCCTCAATAATTCACCCCTCCACTTT. This codes for CASSLVGQGLLNNSPLHF. The full variable domain, in which reference TRBV28 and TRBJ1-6 provide the parts outside the CDR3, is DVKVTQSSRYLVKRTGEKVFLECVQDMDHENMFWYRQDPGLGLRLIYFSYDVKMKEKGDIPEGYSVSREKKERFSLILESASTNQTSMYLCASSLVGQGLLNNSPLHFGNGTRLTVT.

The chain is built from TRBV7-9 and TRBJ1-2, with D tentatively TRBD1 (6 bases). Germline V gene sequence: CDR1 SEHNR, CDR2 FQNEAQ (reference sequence). The V and J ends lost 3 bases and 5 bases respectively, with 10 bases between them. This CDR3 spans 13 amino acids. The CDR3 region has the DNA TGTGCCAGCAGCTTGGCAGGGGTATATGGCTACACCTTC. Its protein is CASSLAGVYGYTF.

CDR3 nucleotide sequence: TGCAGCGCCACCGGGACTAGCGGGAGGCTGGTCGCTCAAGAGACCCAGTACTTC. Translated, it gives CSATGTSGRLVAQETQYF. This sequence joins TRBV29-1 and TRBJ2-5; 15 bases match TRBD2. The CDR3 is 18 residues long. Losses at the gene ends were 7 bases for V and 2 bases for J; bases not matched to a gene: 14. Germline values: CDR1 SQVTM, CDR2 ANQGSEA.

V gene TRBV28 combines with J gene TRBJ1-5, with D unclear. V gave up 5 bases and J gave up 2 bases, with 13 bases separating them. The CDR3 is made up of 15 amino acids. Germline CDR1 reads MDHEN; CDR2 reads SYDVKM. CDR3 nucleotides: TGTGCCAGCAGTGAACCGAACGGGGGCAATCAGCCCCAGCATTTT. Residues: CASSEPNGGNQPQHF.

The J gene is TRBJ2-1, the V gene TRBV20-1; unclear D gene. The ends were cut back, 3 bases at V and 7 bases at J, with 13 bases in the middle. The CDR3 spans 13 residues. The germline CDR1 and CDR2 sequences are DFQATT and SNEGSKA (reference sequence). CDR3 DNA: TGCAGTGCTAGTTCTACGGTTGGGAATGAGCAGTTCTTC. This gives the protein CSASSTVGNEQFF.